The 26 T cell receptor beta chains given below trace back to one sample, sequenced in a study of CD8+CD57+ T cells in acquired aplastic anemia. Sequenced patients had shown CD8+CD57+ cell expansion by flow cytometry. Both TCR beta VDJ combination and CDR3 sequence profiling were carried out. Genomic DNA was the template for this profiling. MiXCR, applied by TCRdb to the reads, yields one record per CDR3 protein. The sample carries roughly 250,000 distinct CDR3 sequences, around 46% recorded once. The sequencing input was sorted CD4+, CD8+, or CD8+CD57+ T cells (not recorded which) from PBMCs. The receptors here all came from a human donor with aplastic anemia.

CDR3 sequence: CASSWGSNTEAFF. CDR3 DNA sequence: TGTGCCAGCAGCTGGGGCAGTAACACTGAAGCTTTCTTT. The chain has TRBV5-6 and TRBJ1-1; tentative D call: TRBD1 (5 bases). CDR3 length: 13 amino acids. V shed 3 bases and J shed 2 bases, with 8 bases lying between them. Germline-derived CDR1 and CDR2 are SGHDT and YYEEEE.

This clonotype was picked up many times. The chain uses TRBV6-4 and TRBJ2-1; tentative D call: TRBD2 (7 bases). This CDR3 contains 15 residues. V lost 2 bases and J 8 bases, leaving 16 bases between the germline ends. Looked up from germline, CDR1 is MRHNA and CDR2 is SNTAGT. DNA of the CDR3: TGTGCCAGCAGTGACAGGGCGGGGGCCCTGGATGAGCAGTTCTTC. Encoded protein: CASSDRAGALDEQFF.

This clonotype was picked up many times. V gene TRBV7-9 combines with J gene TRBJ2-7; D gene ambiguous. The germline V and J ends were trimmed by 5 bases and 2 bases, with 7 bases remaining between them. CDR3 length: 12 residues. CDR1 is SEHNR and CDR2 is FQNEAQ in the germline V gene (reference sequence). The CDR3 sequence is CASSLTTYEQYF. The CDR3 bases are TGTGCCAGCAGCCTCACCACCTACGAGCAGTACTTC.

The chain uses TRBV7-9 and TRBJ1-4; D might be TRBD1 (5 bases). Germline lookup yields CDR1 SEHNR and CDR2 FQNEAQ (reference sequence). This CDR3 has 15 amino acids. Trimming took off 6 bases at V and 7 bases at J, with 18 bases between the two ends. CDR3 in amino acids: CASRRDGGVSEKLFF. CDR3 bases: TGTGCCAGCAGGCGTGACGGGGGGGTTAGTGAAAAACTGTTTTTT.

V gene TRBV30 combines with J gene TRBJ1-1, with D unresolved. V was pared by 3 bases and J by 6 bases, with 20 bases between. CDR3 length: 15 residues. In germline, CDR1 is GTSNPN, CDR2 SVGIG (reference sequence). The chain's CDR3 is CAWSQRKTGHPEAFF. The CDR3, as DNA: TGTGCCTGGAGCCAAAGAAAGACCGGGCACCCTGAAGCTTTCTTT.

V is TRBV7-9 and J is TRBJ2-3; D possibly corresponds to TRBD2 (5 bases). The CDR3 is made up of 14 amino acids. Trimming stripped 5 bases from V and 4 bases from J, with 13 bases between. The germline V gene encodes CDR1 SEHNR and CDR2 FQNEAQ (reference sequence). The CDR3 protein is CASSPLVSADTQYF. CDR3 coding DNA: TGTGCCAGCAGCCCATTGGTTAGCGCAGATACGCAGTATTTT.

The gene calls are TRBV7-7 and TRBJ1-3; D not resolved. CDR1 SSHAT and CDR2 FNYEAQ come from the germline V gene (reference sequence). The CDR3 has 13 amino acids. The V end was cut by 4 bases, the J end by 4 bases, with 8 bases between. The chain's CDR3 is CASSSSPGNTIYF. CDR3 DNA sequence: TGTGCCAGCAGCTCTAGTCCCGGAAACACCATATATTTT.

The rearrangement uses TRBV10-3 and TRBJ1-5; the match to TRBD1 covers 7 bases. CDR3 length equals 16 residues. Germline CDR1 and CDR2: ENHRY and SYGVKD. The trim removed 4 bases at V and 0 bases at J, leaving 6 bases unmatched. The CDR3 region is CAISGQGPYSNQPQHF. In DNA form, the CDR3 reads TGTGCCATCAGTGGACAGGGCCCCTATAGCAATCAGCCCCAGCATTTT.

This CDR3 is CASRGYNEQFF. The CDR3 DNA follows: TGTGCCAGCAGGGGCTACAATGAGCAGTTCTTC. This chain uses TRBV2 with TRBJ2-1; no clear D. The CDR3 totals 11 residues. With 6 bases removed from V and 3 bases from J, the gap between germline ends came to 3 bases. Germline CDR1 SNHLY, CDR2 FYNNEI.

The gene calls are TRBV5-5 and TRBJ2-5; TRBD2 matches 12 bases. Germline V gene lookup returns CDR1 SGHKS and CDR2 YYEKEE (reference sequence). The CDR3 is 17 residues long. The ends lost 6 bases at V and 5 bases at J; junction bases unmatched: 14. The CDR3 reads CASKTSGGRIARETQYF. DNA of the CDR3: TGTGCCAGCAAGACTAGCGGGGGCCGGATCGCAAGGGAGACCCAGTACTTC.

This chain connects TRBV10-2 to TRBJ2-5; 11 nucleotides align to TRBD1. The V gene's germline CDR1 is WSHSY and CDR2 SAAADI. With V trimmed by 10 bases and J by 9 bases, 7 bases remained unmatched. This CDR3 is 12 amino acids long. DNA of the CDR3: TGCGCCACCGCCGGGACAGGGGGACCCCAGTACTTC. Translation: CATAGTGGPQYF.

This clonotype was counted at least ten times. The chain employs TRBV13 and TRBJ1-2, with 11 nucleotides matching TRBD1. V shed 5 bases, J shed 5 bases, and the junction held 7 bases outside the gene matches. The CDR3 is 15 residues long. Germline V lookup: CDR1 PRHDT, CDR2 FYEKMQ (reference sequence). The CDR3 sequence is CASSLRDRGFYGYTF. CDR3 DNA sequence: TGTGCCAGCAGCCTCCGGGACAGGGGGTTTTATGGCTACACCTTC.

Regarding this clonotype: One end of the junction is discordant with germline, which a read error may explain. The chain combines TRBV10-3 with TRBJ2-1, with a weak D call TRBD2 (6 bases). This CDR3 contains 14 residues. Germline CDR1 ENHRY, CDR2 SYGVKD. DNA of the CDR3: TGCGCCATCAGGCCCTCACGGGGGTACAATGAGCAGTTCTTC. Protein: CAIRPSRGYNEQFF.

CDR3 sequence: CASSASNIVSYEQYF. The CDR3 DNA sequence: TGTGCCAGCAGTGCTAGTAACATCGTCTCCTACGAGCAGTACTTC. V usage is TRBV7-2 and J usage is TRBJ2-7; D is undetermined. CDR1 and CDR2 from the germline V gene are SGHTA and FQGNSA. The CDR3 covers 15 residues. Trimming removed 6 bases at V and 0 bases at J, with 15 bases between.

This chain uses TRBV28 with TRBJ1-5; 8 positions match TRBD1. After removal of 7 bases from V and 7 bases from J, the junction contained 9 bases not matched to a gene. Per germline, CDR1 MDHEN and CDR2 SYDVKM. The CDR3 sequence is 14 residues long. In nucleotides, the CDR3 is TGTGCCAGCAATCCGGACAGGGTCCAACAGCCCCAGCATTTT. Amino acids: CASNPDRVQQPQHF. The full variable domain, completed using reference TRBV28 and TRBJ1-5, is DVKVTQSSRYLVKRTGEKVFLECVQDMDHENMFWYRQDPGLGLRLIYFSYDVKMKEKGDIPEGYSVSREKKERFSLILESASTNQTSMYLCASNPDRVQQPQHFGDGTRLSIL.

The chain carries TRBV7-6 and TRBJ2-3; 8 positions agree with TRBD2. Germline CDR1 SGHVS, CDR2 FNYEAQ. The CDR3 extends over 13 amino acids. V gave up 3 bases and J gave up 6 bases; unmatched junction bases: 2. The CDR3 loop is CASSFSGSDTQYF. In DNA, the CDR3 is TGTGCCAGCAGCTTCAGCGGGAGTGATACGCAGTATTTT.

This chain uses TRBV15 with TRBJ2-2; D possibly corresponds to TRBD1 (5 bases). The germline gives CDR1 LNHNV, CDR2 YYDKDF (reference sequence). The CDR3 totals 16 residues. With 0 bases removed from V and 1 base from J, the gap between germline ends came to 9 bases. The CDR3 DNA is TGTGCCACCAGCAGAGATGGCCAGGGGAACACCGGGGAGCTGTTTTTT. This gives the protein CATSRDGQGNTGELFF.

This clonotype was observed at least ten times. The J gene is TRBJ1-1, the V gene TRBV9; D possibly corresponds to TRBD1 (5 bases). The V and J ends lost 0 bases and 8 bases respectively, with 20 bases between them. The CDR3 has 16 amino acids. The germline gives CDR1 SGDLS, CDR2 YYNGEE. The chain's CDR3 is CASSVDGAWRGAEAFF. Written as DNA, the CDR3 is TGTGCCAGCAGCGTAGATGGTGCGTGGCGGGGCGCCGAAGCTTTCTTT.

The sample holds a few counts of this clonotype. This clone may be a read error of a much larger clone one base away. This chain links TRBV2 with TRBJ2-7, with TRBD2 matching over 7 bases. Germline V lookup: CDR1 SNHLY, CDR2 FYNNEI. The CDR3 loop spans 15 amino acids. V was clipped by 8 bases and J by 0 bases; unmatched bases: 10. The CDR3 protein is CASGLGEGSSYEQYF. The CDR3 nucleotides read TGTGCCAGCGGCCTTGGGGAGGGGAGCTCCTACGAGCAGTACTTC.

The gene calls are TRBV7-9 and TRBJ1-2, with D hard to call. The CDR3 is 13 amino acids. V dropped 5 bases and J dropped 6 bases, with 13 bases sitting between them. The germline CDR1 and CDR2 sequences are SEHNR and FQNEAQ (reference sequence). CDR3 coding DNA: TGTGCCAGCAGCATCAGTCTAGGACATGGCTACACCTTC. Residues: CASSISLGHGYTF.

V usage is TRBV15 and J usage is TRBJ2-7; TRBD1 matches at 7 bases. The CDR3 runs to 15 residues. The germline gives CDR1 LNHNV, CDR2 YYDKDF (reference sequence). V gave up 0 bases and J gave up 3 bases; unmatched junction bases: 5. Here the CDR3 reads CATSRERGPYYEQYV. In DNA, the CDR3 is TGTGCCACCAGCAGAGAAAGGGGGCCTTACTACGAGCAGTACGTC.

V is TRBV6-5 and J is TRBJ1-4; D unclear. The CDR3 totals 14 residues. Trimming took 6 bases from V and 8 from J, leaving 16 bases between them. Germline values: CDR1 MNHEY, CDR2 SVGAGI. This chain's CDR3 is CASSSGPGREKLFF. The CDR3 bases are TGTGCCAGCAGCTCCGGACCGGGGAGGGAAAAACTGTTTTTT.

The chain employs TRBV19 and TRBJ1-1, with D perhaps TRBD1 (5 bases). CDR1 and CDR2 (germline): LNHDA, SQIVND (reference sequence). The V gene lost 4 bases and the J gene lost 1 base, with 16 bases spanning the gap. This CDR3 spans 16 amino acids. The CDR3 sequence: CASSKVATDGNTEAFF. The CDR3 coding sequence is TGTGCCAGTAGTAAGGTCGCGACAGACGGGAACACTGAAGCTTTCTTT. Together with reference TRBV19 and TRBJ1-1, the CDR3 gives the full variable domain: DGGITQSPKYLFRKEGQNVTLSCEQNLNHDAMYWYRQDPGQGLRLIYYSQIVNDFQKGDIAEGYSVSREKKESFPLTVTSAQKNPTAFYLCASSKVATDGNTEAFFGQGTRLTVV.

There are many counts of this clonotype. The J gene is TRBJ2-7, the V gene TRBV5-8; TRBD2 agrees at 9 bases. The V gene's germline CDR1 is SGHTS and CDR2 YDEGEE. The V gene end was trimmed by 2 bases and the J gene end by 2 bases; junction bases not matched to a gene: 5. The CDR3 sequence is 15 residues long. This CDR3 is CASSLSGTSTYEQYF. DNA for the CDR3: TGTGCCAGCAGCTTATCCGGGACTAGCACCTACGAGCAGTACTTC.

The rearrangement links TRBV19 to TRBJ2-7, with TRBD2 identical over 10 bases. V shed 5 bases and J 2 bases; nucleotides not matched to a gene: 9. The V gene's germline CDR1 is LNHDA and CDR2 SQIVND (reference sequence). This CDR3 is built from 16 residues. CDR3 nucleotide sequence: TGTGCCAGTAGTGGACTAGCGGAAACCCAACCCTACGAGCAGTACTTC. Protein: CASSGLAETQPYEQYF.

This chain uses TRBV10-3 with TRBJ1-1; 12 bases map to TRBD1. V shed 6 bases, J shed 1 base, and the junction held 3 bases outside the gene matches. CDR3 length: 15 amino acids. The V gene's germline CDR1 is ENHRY and CDR2 SYGVKD. The CDR3 DNA reads TGTGCCATCAGGGGACAGGGGGCCGGGAACACTGAAGCTTTCTTT. This codes for CAIRGQGAGNTEAFF.